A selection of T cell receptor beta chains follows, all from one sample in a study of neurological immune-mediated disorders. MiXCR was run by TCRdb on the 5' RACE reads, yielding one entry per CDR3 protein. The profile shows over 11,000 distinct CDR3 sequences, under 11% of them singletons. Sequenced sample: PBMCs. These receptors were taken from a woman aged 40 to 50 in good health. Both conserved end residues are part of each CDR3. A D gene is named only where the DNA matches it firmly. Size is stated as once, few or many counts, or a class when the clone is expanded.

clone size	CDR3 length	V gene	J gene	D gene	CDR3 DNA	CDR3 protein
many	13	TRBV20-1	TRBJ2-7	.	TGCAGTGCTACCAGGGGACGGACCTACGAGCAGTACTTC	CSATRGRTYEQYF
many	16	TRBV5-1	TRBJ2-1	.	TGCGCCAGCAGCGGGAAGAGGGACACCGGTGTAAATGAGCAGTTCTTC	CASSGKRDTGVNEQFF
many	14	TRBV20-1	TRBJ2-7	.	TGCAGTGCTAGACCTTGGGCCGATCCACTCGGGGGGTACTTC	CSARPWADPLGGYF
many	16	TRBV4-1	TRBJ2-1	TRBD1	TGCGCCAGCAGCCAAGAACAGGGGACATGGGTCAATGAGCAGTTCTTC	CASSQEQGTWVNEQFF
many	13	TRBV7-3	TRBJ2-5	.	TGTGCCAGCAGCTTAAATTCCGGAGAGACCCAGTACTTC	CASSLNSGETQYF
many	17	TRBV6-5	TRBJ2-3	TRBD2	TGTGCCAGCAGTTACGTCCCAGTAGCGGGGGGCACAGATACGCAGTATTTT	CASSYVPVAGGTDTQYF
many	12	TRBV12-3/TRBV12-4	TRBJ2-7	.	TGTGCCAGCAGTTACGCCCAGACTAGGGAGTACTTC	CASSYAQTREYF
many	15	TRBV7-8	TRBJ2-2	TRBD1	TGTGCCAGCACCGTGGGACAGCCAAACACCGGGGAGCTGTTTTTT	CASTVGQPNTGELFF
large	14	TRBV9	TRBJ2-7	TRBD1	TGTGCCAGCAGCGGACGACAGGGGTTGGGCGAGCAGTACTTC	CASSGRQGLGEQYF
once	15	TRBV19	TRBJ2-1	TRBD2	TGTGCCAGCGGCTTTTCGGGACTAGCAAGCTATGAGCAGTTCTTC	CASGFSGLASYEQFF